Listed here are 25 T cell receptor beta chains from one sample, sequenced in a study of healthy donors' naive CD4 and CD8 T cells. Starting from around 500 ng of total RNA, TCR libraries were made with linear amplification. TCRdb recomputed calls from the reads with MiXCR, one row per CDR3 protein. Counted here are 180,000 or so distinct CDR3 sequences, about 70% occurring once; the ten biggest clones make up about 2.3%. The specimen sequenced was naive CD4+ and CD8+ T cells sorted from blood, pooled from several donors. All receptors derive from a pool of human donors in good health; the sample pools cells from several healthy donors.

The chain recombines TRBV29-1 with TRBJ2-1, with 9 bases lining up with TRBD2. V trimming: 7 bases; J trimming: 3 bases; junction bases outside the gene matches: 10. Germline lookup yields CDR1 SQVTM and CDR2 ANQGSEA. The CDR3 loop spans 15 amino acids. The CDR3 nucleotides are TGCAGCGGCACGGATAGCGGGGGCAACTACAATGAGCAGTTCTTC. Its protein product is CSGTDSGGNYNEQFF.

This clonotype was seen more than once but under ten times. This CDR3 is CASSPGAGSYEQYF. The CDR3 DNA follows: TGTGCCAGCAGCCCGGGGGCAGGGAGCTACGAGCAGTACTTC. The V call is TRBV11-2, the J call TRBJ2-7; perhaps D is TRBD1 or TRBD2 (6 bases each). CDR1 is SGHAT, CDR2 FQNNGV, per germline. The V gene lost 5 bases and the J gene lost 3 bases, with 14 bases spanning the gap. This CDR3 contains 14 residues.

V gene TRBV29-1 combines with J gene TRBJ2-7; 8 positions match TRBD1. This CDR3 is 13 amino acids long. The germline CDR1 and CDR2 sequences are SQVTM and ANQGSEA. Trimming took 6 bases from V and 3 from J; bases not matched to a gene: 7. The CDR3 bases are TGCAGCGTCCCGGACAGGGCAGGCTACGAGCAGTACTTC. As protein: CSVPDRAGYEQYF.

The chain's CDR3 is CASSWTSGSPYEQYF. CDR3 nucleotides: TGTGCCAGCAGTTGGACTAGCGGGAGCCCCTACGAGCAGTACTTC. V is TRBV27 and J is TRBJ2-7, with 13 bases lining up with TRBD2. The CDR3 runs 15 residues. Germline CDR1 MNHEY, CDR2 SMNVEV (reference sequence). V shed 4 bases, J shed 2 bases, and the junction held 2 bases outside the gene matches.

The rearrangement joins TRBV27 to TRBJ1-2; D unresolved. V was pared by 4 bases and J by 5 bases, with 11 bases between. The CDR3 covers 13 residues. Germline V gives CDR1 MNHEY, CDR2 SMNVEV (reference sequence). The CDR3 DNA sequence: TGTGCCAGCAGTTCCGCGTCGTTGTATGGCTACACCTTC. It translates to CASSSASLYGYTF.

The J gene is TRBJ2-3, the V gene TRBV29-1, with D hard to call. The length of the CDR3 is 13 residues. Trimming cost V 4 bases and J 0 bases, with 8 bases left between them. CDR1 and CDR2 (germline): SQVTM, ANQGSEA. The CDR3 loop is CSVAGTSTDTQYF. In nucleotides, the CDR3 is TGCAGCGTTGCCGGCACTAGCACAGATACGCAGTATTTT.

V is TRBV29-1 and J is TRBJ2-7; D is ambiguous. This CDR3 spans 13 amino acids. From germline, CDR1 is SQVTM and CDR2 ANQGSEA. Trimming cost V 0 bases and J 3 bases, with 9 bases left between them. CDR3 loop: CSVEDLPGYEQYF. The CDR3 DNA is TGCAGCGTTGAAGATCTGCCCGGCTACGAGCAGTACTTC.

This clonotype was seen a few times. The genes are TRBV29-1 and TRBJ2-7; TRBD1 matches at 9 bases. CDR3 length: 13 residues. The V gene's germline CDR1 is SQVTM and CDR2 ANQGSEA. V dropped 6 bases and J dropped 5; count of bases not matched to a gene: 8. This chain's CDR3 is CSVHPGQGNEQYF. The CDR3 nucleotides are TGCAGCGTCCATCCGGGACAGGGCAACGAGCAGTACTTC.

CDR3 amino acids: CASSFADSTDTQYF. CDR3 DNA: TGTGCCAGCAGTTTTGCGGATAGCACAGATACGCAGTATTTT. The genes are TRBV27 and TRBJ2-3; D is unclear. Trimming took 3 bases from V and 0 from J, leaving 7 bases between them. The CDR3 extends over 14 amino acids. Germline V gene lookup returns CDR1 MNHEY and CDR2 SMNVEV (reference sequence).

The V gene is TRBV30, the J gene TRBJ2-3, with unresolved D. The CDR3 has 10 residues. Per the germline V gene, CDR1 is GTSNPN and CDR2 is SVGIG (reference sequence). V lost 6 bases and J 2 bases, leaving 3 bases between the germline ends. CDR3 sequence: CACHTDTQYF. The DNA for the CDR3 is TGTGCCTGCCACACAGATACGCAGTATTTT.

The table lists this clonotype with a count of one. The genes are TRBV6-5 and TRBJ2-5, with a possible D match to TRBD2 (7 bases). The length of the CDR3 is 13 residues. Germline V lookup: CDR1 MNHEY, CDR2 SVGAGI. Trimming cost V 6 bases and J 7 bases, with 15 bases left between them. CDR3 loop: CASRGRGRRTQYF. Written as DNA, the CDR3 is TGTGCCAGCAGAGGGAGGGGGAGGCGGACCCAGTACTTC.

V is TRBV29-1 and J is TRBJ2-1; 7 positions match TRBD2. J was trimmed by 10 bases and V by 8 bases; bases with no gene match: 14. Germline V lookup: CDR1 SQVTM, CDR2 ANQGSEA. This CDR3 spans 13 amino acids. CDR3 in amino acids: CSSLWLADGEQFF. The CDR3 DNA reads TGCAGCTCCCTGTGGCTAGCGGATGGGGAGCAGTTCTTC.

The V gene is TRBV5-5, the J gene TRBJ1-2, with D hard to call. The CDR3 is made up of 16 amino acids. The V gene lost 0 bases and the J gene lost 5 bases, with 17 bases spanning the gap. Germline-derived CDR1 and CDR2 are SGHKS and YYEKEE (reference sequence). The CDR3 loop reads CASSLDTPDAYYGYTF. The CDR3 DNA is TGTGCCAGCAGCTTGGACACTCCCGATGCATATTATGGCTACACCTTC.

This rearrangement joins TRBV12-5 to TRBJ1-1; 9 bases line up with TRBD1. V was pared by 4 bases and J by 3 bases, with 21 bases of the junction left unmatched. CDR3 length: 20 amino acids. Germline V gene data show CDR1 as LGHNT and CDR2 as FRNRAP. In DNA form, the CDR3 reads TGTGCTAGTGGTTCCAACAGGGGGCGAAGTCATGGAGGGGATGACACTGAAGCTTTCTTT. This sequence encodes CASGSNRGRSHGGDDTEAFF.

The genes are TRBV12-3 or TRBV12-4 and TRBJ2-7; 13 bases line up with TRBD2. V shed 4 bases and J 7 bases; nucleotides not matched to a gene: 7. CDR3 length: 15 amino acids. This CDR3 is CASSSGTSGAGEQYF. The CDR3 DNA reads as TGTGCCAGCAGTTCCGGGACTAGCGGGGCGGGGGAGCAGTACTTC.

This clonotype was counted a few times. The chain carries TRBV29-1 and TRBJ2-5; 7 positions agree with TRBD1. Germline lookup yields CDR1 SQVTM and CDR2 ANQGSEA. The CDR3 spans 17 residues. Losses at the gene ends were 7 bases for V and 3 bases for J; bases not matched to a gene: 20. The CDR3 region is CSGLEPGQPKIEETQYF. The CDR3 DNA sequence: TGCAGCGGCCTAGAGCCGGGACAGCCGAAAATAGAAGAGACCCAGTACTTC.

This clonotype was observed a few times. CDR3 nucleotide sequence: TGTGCCAGCAGCTTCCTTCACAGGGGGCGCCGGACCGGGGAGCTGTTTTTT. It codes for CASSFLHRGRRTGELFF. The chain joins TRBV5-5 to TRBJ2-2; 9 nucleotides line up with TRBD1. With 2 bases clipped from V and 5 bases from J, the junction kept 10 bases outside the gene matches. Germline CDR1 SGHKS, CDR2 YYEKEE (reference sequence). This CDR3 contains 17 residues. Using reference TRBV5-5 and TRBJ2-2 for the parts outside the CDR3, the full variable domain is DAGVTQSPTHLIKTRGQQVTLRCSPISGHKSVSWYQQVLGQGPQFIFQYYEKEERGRGNFPDRFSARQFPNYSSELNVNALLLGDSALYLCASSFLHRGRRTGELFFGEGSRLTVL.

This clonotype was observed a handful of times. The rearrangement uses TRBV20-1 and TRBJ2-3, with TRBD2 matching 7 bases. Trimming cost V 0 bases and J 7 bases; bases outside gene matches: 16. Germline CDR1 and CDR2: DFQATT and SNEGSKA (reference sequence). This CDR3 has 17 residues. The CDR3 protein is CSAREGVGLERGYTQYF. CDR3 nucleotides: TGCAGTGCTAGAGAGGGGGTAGGACTAGAGAGAGGGTATACGCAGTATTTT.

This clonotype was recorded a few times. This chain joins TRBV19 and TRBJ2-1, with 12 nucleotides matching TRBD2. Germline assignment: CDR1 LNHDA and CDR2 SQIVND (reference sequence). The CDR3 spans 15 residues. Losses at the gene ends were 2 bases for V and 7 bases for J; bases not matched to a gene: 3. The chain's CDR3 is CASSILAGGPNEQFF. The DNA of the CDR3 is TGTGCCAGTAGTATACTAGCGGGAGGGCCTAATGAGCAGTTCTTC.

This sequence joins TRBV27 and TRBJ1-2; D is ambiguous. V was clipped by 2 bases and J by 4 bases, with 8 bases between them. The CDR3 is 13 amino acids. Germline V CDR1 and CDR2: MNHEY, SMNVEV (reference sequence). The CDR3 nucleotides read TGTGCCAGCAGTTTAGCCCCGGGCTATGGCTACACCTTC. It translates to CASSLAPGYGYTF.

CDR3 DNA: TGTGCCAGCACTGGAATGGGCAATCAGCCCCAGCATTTT. Translated: CASTGMGNQPQHF. V usage is TRBV2 and J usage is TRBJ1-5; D remains unclear. The germline V and J ends were trimmed by 7 bases and 2 bases, with 9 bases remaining between them. This CDR3 comprises 13 residues. Germline assignment: CDR1 SNHLY and CDR2 FYNNEI.

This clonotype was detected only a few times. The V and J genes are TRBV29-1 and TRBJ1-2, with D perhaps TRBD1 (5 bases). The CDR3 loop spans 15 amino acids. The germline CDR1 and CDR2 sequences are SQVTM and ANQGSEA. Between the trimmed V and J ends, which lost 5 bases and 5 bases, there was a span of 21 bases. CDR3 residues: CSVMRGAGSEYGYTF. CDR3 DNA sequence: TGCAGCGTTATGAGAGGGGCAGGGTCGGAGTATGGCTACACCTTC.

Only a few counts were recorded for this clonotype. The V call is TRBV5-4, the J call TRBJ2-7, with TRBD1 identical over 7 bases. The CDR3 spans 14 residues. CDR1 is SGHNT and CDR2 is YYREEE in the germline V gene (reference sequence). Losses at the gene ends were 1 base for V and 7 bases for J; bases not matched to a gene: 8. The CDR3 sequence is CASSLRRTGAEQYF. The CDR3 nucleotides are TGTGCCAGCAGCTTGCGAAGAACAGGGGCTGAGCAGTACTTC.

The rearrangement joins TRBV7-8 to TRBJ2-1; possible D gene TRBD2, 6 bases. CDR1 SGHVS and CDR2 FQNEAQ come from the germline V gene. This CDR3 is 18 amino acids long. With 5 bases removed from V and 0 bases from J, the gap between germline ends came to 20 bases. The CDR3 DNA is TGTGCCAGCAGCCCGGAACGTCTTGGCGGGATCTCCTACAATGAGCAGTTCTTC. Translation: CASSPERLGGISYNEQFF. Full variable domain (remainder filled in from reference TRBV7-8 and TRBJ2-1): GAGVSQSPRYKVAKRGQDVALRCDPISGHVSLFWYQQALGQGPEFLTYFQNEAQLDKSGLPSDRFFAERPEGSVSTLKIQRTQQEDSAVYLCASSPERLGGISYNEQFFGPGTRLTVL.

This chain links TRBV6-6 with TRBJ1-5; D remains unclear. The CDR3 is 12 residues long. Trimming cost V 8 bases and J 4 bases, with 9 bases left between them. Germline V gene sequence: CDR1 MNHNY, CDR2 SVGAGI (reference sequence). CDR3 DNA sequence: TGTGCCAGCCTCGTTCCAAATCAGCCCCAGCATTTT. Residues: CASLVPNQPQHF.